These 21 T cell receptor beta chains came from one sample sequenced in a study of OX40 agonist ivuxolimab in advanced cancers. Profiled with immunoSEQ multiplex PCR; TCRdb holds only in-frame clones, not every one. Of tens of thousands of clones listed, approximately 91% are singletons. Material: CD4+ or CD8+ T cells sorted from blood, obtained in a trial of the OX40 agonist ivuxolimab. These receptors all come from an adult with an advanced solid tumor such as melanoma, head and neck, liver or kidney cancer.

The table lists this clone with a few counts. The chain links TRBV16 to TRBJ2-7; a possible D gene is TRBD1 (5 bases). Deletions cut 0 bases from V and 12 bases from J, with 12 bases between. The CDR3 length is 12 residues. Germline values: CDR1 KGHSY, CDR2 FQNENV. CDR3 coding DNA: TGTGCCAGCAGCCAATCGAAATCTACAGGGTACTTC. Protein product: CASSQSKSTGYF.

The chain joins TRBV27 to TRBJ1-6; D is ambiguous. The CDR3 has 14 residues. In germline, CDR1 is MNHEY, CDR2 SMNVEV (reference sequence). V was clipped by 2 bases and J by 8 bases, with 10 bases between them. The CDR3 reads CASSLAAGDSPLHF. The CDR3 DNA is TGTGCCAGCAGTTTAGCAGCGGGCGATTCACCCCTCCACTTT.

This clone was counted once. V and J are TRBV7-9 and TRBJ1-1; TRBD1 is a possible D gene (5 bases). Germline CDR1 and CDR2: SEHNR and FQNEAQ (reference sequence). The CDR3 totals 12 residues. V was clipped by 7 bases and J by 8 bases, with 14 bases between them. CDR3: CASTTEEREAFF. Written as DNA, the CDR3 is TGTGCCAGCACGACAGAAGAACGCGAAGCTTTCTTT.

The chain carries TRBV6-1 and TRBJ1-1, with unresolved D. The CDR3 spans 15 residues. Germline V gene sequence: CDR1 MNHNS, CDR2 SASEGT. The V end was cut by 2 bases, the J end by 0 bases, with 10 bases between. In DNA, the CDR3 is TGTGCCAGCAGTGAATCTAGATACATGAACACTGAAGCTTTCTTT. Protein product: CASSESRYMNTEAFF.

The V gene is TRBV28, the J gene TRBJ1-5; D unclear. The germline V and J ends were trimmed by 6 bases and 6 bases, with 24 bases remaining between them. This CDR3 has 17 amino acids. Germline lookup yields CDR1 MDHEN and CDR2 SYDVKM. CDR3 nucleotides: TGTGCCAGCAGCCCCCGAGGGCTTAAGGACCTCGGTCAGCCCCAGCATTTT. Protein product: CASSPRGLKDLGQPQHF.

The chain joins TRBV5-8 to TRBJ2-5; the D gene is possibly TRBD2 (6 bases). Trimming left V 3 bases short and J 4 bases short, with 13 bases between. This CDR3 is 14 amino acids long. Germline V gene lookup returns CDR1 SGHTS and CDR2 YDEGEE. The chain's CDR3 is CASSSAGRRETQYF. CDR3 in DNA: TGTGCCAGCAGCTCCGCGGGGAGGAGAGAGACCCAGTACTTC.

The chain joins TRBV4-3 to TRBJ2-1; the D gene is possibly TRBD2 (7 bases). The CDR3 spans 13 residues. The V gene lost 10 bases and the J gene lost 4 bases, with 14 bases spanning the gap. Looked up from germline, CDR1 is LGHNA and CDR2 is YSLEER. In DNA form, the CDR3 reads TGCGCCACCAGGGAGGGGGGATACAATGAGCAGTTCTTC. It yields the protein CATREGGYNEQFF.

The chain combines TRBV7-3 with TRBJ2-1; D is possibly TRBD1 (6 bases). Trimming cost V 1 base and J 0 bases, with 16 bases left between them. The germline V gene has CDR1 SGHTA and CDR2 FQGTGA. The CDR3 contains 18 residues. CDR3 protein: CASSLNGELGGSYNEQFF. The DNA of the CDR3 is TGTGCCAGCAGCTTAAATGGGGAATTAGGGGGCTCCTACAATGAGCAGTTCTTC.

This sequence joins TRBV18 and TRBJ2-7, with 8 bases identical to TRBD1. The CDR3 spans 18 residues. The germline CDR1 and CDR2 sequences are KGHSH and LQKENI. J was trimmed by 6 bases and V by 5 bases; bases with no gene match: 21. The CDR3 sequence: CASSFGVVLDRVAGEQYF. The CDR3 coding sequence is TGTGCCAGCTCATTCGGAGTAGTTTTGGACAGGGTGGCCGGCGAGCAGTACTTC.

The rearrangement uses TRBV7-9 and TRBJ2-7; no clear D gene. Germline lookup yields CDR1 SEHNR and CDR2 FQNEAQ (reference sequence). The CDR3 extends over 12 amino acids. V was shortened by 1 base and J by 5 bases, with 6 bases between the two germline ends. CDR3 sequence reads: CASSLDWHEQYV. The CDR3 DNA reads as TGTGCCAGCAGCTTAGATTGGCACGAGCAGTACGTC.

The rearrangement joins TRBV4-3 to TRBJ2-2, with 11 bases identical to TRBD2. The CDR3 covers 17 residues. Germline V gene lookup returns CDR1 LGHNA and CDR2 YSLEER. V lost 0 bases, J lost 5 bases, and 5 bases stayed unmatched. CDR3 sequence reads: CASSQEIAGGRTGELFF. The CDR3 DNA follows: TGCGCCAGCAGCCAAGAGATAGCGGGGGGGAGGACCGGGGAGCTGTTTTTT.

Written as DNA, the CDR3 is TGTGCCAGCAGCCCCACTGGGGAGCCCTCCTACAATGAGCAGTTCTTC. Encoded protein: CASSPTGEPSYNEQFF. The chain recombines TRBV7-6 with TRBJ2-1; D is possibly TRBD2 (5 bases). This CDR3 has 16 residues. CDR1 and CDR2 (germline): SGHVS, FNYEAQ. The ends were cut back, 5 bases at V and 0 bases at J, with 14 bases in the middle.

This sequence joins TRBV4-1 and TRBJ1-2; D not resolved. This CDR3 spans 15 amino acids. CDR1 and CDR2 from the germline V gene are MGHRA and YSYEKL. V dropped 1 base and J dropped 1 base, with 10 bases sitting between them. The CDR3 nucleotides read TGCGCCAGCAGCCAAGTGGCGGATGTTAACTATGGCTACACCTTC. This gives the protein CASSQVADVNYGYTF.

This clone has only a few counts. The chain is built from TRBV7-6 and TRBJ2-7, with a weak D call TRBD2 (5 bases). V lost 3 bases and J lost 1, with 7 bases in between. The CDR3 sequence is 13 residues long. Germline assignment: CDR1 SGHVS and CDR2 FNYEAQ. The CDR3 DNA reads TGTGCCAGCAGCTTCGGGGTTTCCTACGAGCAGTACTTC. It specifies CASSFGVSYEQYF. The variable domain in full, with the rest retrieved from reference TRBV7-6 and TRBJ2-7, is GAGVSQSPRYKVTKRGQDVALRCDPISGHVSLYWYRQALGQGPEFLTYFNYEAQQDKSGLPNDRFSAERPEGSISTLTIQRTEQRDSAMYRCASSFGVSYEQYFGPGTRLTVT.

The chain combines TRBV5-3 with TRBJ1-6, with TRBD1 identical over 9 bases. TRBV5-3 carries the ORF label, with uncertain function. V lost 8 bases, J lost 9 bases, and 9 bases stayed unmatched. The CDR3 consists of 14 residues. CDR3: CASSPGTGSSPLHF. DNA for the CDR3: TGTGCCAGCAGCCCCGGGACAGGGTCTTCACCCCTCCACTTT.

This clone was detected only a few times. The V gene is TRBV9, the J gene TRBJ2-7; maybe TRBD2 (6 bases). The germline V gene encodes CDR1 SGDLS and CDR2 YYNGEE. Trimming pared 4 bases from V and 7 bases from J, leaving 12 bases between. The CDR3 covers 12 residues. The CDR3 DNA reads TGTGCCAGCAGCTTAGAAGGGAGGGAGCAGTACTTC. It codes for CASSLEGREQYF.

The chain recombines TRBV28 with TRBJ2-7; unclear D gene. The length of the CDR3 is 11 residues. Germline CDR1 and CDR2: MDHEN and SYDVKM. Trimming took 10 bases from V and 3 from J, leaving 10 bases between them. The CDR3 DNA is TGTGCCACGGGTAGCAGCTACGAGCAGTACGTC. This encodes CATGSSYEQYV.

By frequency in the sample, this clone is medium-sized. J is TRBJ1-5 and V is TRBV28; TRBD1 matches at 9 bases. There are 15 residues in the CDR3. Germline loops: CDR1 MDHEN, CDR2 SYDVKM. Trimming removed 11 bases from V and 3 bases from J; junction bases left unmatched: 11. CDR3 region: CASAWDREDNQPQHF. CDR3 nucleotide sequence: TGTGCCTCAGCCTGGGACAGGGAGGACAATCAGCCCCAGCATTTT.

The rearrangement joins TRBV6-5 to TRBJ2-3; maybe TRBD1 (6 bases). Germline V lookup: CDR1 MNHEY, CDR2 SVGAGI. Between the trimmed V and J ends, which lost 2 bases and 2 bases, there was a span of 11 bases. The CDR3 loop spans 15 amino acids. The CDR3 DNA reads TGTGCCAGCAGTTACGAAGGGGGAAACACAGATACGCAGTATTTT. It codes for CASSYEGGNTDTQYF.

The chain has TRBV27 and TRBJ2-7; 9 nucleotides agree with TRBD1. CDR3 length equals 14 residues. V was clipped by 6 bases and J by 4 bases; unmatched bases: 7. Germline V gene sequence: CDR1 MNHEY, CDR2 SMNVEV (reference sequence). CDR3 in amino acids: CASSPGQGPYEQYV. The CDR3 DNA sequence: TGTGCCAGCAGCCCGGGACAGGGTCCGTACGAGCAGTACGTC.

The V and J genes are TRBV28 and TRBJ2-3; perhaps TRBD1 as D (6 bases). Germline values: CDR1 MDHEN, CDR2 SYDVKM. The length of the CDR3 is 15 residues. V dropped 2 bases and J dropped 2 bases, with 11 bases sitting between them. The CDR3, as DNA: TGTGCCAGCAGTTTAGGACAGCCTCCCACAGATACGCAGTATTTT. It encodes CASSLGQPPTDTQYF.